This record covers a single T cell receptor (beta chain). The sample belongs to a study of blood T cell repertoires in COVID-19. Sequenced by immunoSEQ multiplex PCR; TCRdb stores in-frame clones only, minus some. The sample lists tens of thousands of clones, around 70% seen once, with around 21% in the top ten. V dropped 0 bases and J dropped 4 bases, with 19 bases sitting between them. Germline lookup yields CDR1 SGHNT and CDR2 YYREEE (reference sequence). The length of the CDR3 is 17 residues. The chain couples TRBV5-4 to TRBJ2-5, with D perhaps TRBD2 (5 bases). Input material: peripheral blood. This TCR came from a man aged 60-69 years with acute or convalescent COVID-19. The chain's CDR3 is CASSLELVANEAETQYF. The CDR3 DNA reads as TGTGCCAGCAGCTTGGAGCTTGTAGCGAACGAAGCAGAGACCCAGTACTTC.